These T cell receptor beta chains were read from a single sample in a study of graft-versus-host responses after intestinal transplantation. For these TCRs, the target antigens are not known. Produced via immunoSEQ multiplex PCR; TCRdb's table is partial and in-frame only. The table lists over 100,000 clones, around 94% of them singletons. The material was unstimulated CD8+ T cells sorted from spleen or lymph node cells, obtained before transplant. The receptors shown here come from a human donor who was the organ donor for an intestinal transplant. Each CDR3 is given with its conserved first and last residue. The order of the fields is clone size, V gene, J gene, D gene, CDR3 DNA, CDR3 protein. D genes are given only for firm matches. Clone size is shown for a subset of rows, as once, few, many or a class of expanded clone.

>-|TRBV28|TRBJ2-3|-
TGTGCCAGCACGGGGATTAGACTCACAGATACGCAGTATTTT
CASTGIRLTDTQYF
>-|TRBV4-3|TRBJ1-2|-
TGCGCCAGCAGCCAAGACCAACGCGCGGCAGCGGGCTACACCTTC
CASSQDQRAAAGYTF
>few|TRBV4-3|TRBJ1-4|-
TGCGCCAGCAGCCCCTCAAGAGATGAAAAACTGTTTTTT
CASSPSRDEKLFF
>-|TRBV5-1|TRBJ2-7|-
TGCGCCAGCACCCCTCCTACATCCTACGAGCAGTACTTC
CASTPPTSYEQYF
>once|TRBV6-1|TRBJ2-7|-
TGTGCCAGCATCCCACAGCTTGGGTCCTACGAGCAGTACTTC
CASIPQLGSYEQYF
>-|TRBV12-5|TRBJ2-5|TRBD1
TGTGCTAGTGGTTTGGCCGGACAGGGGGCCCACCAAGAGACCCAGTACTTC
CASGLAGQGAHQETQYF
>once|TRBV7-9|TRBJ2-1|TRBD2
TGTGCCAGCGAACTAGCGAATTACAATGAGCAGTTCTTC
CASELANYNEQFF
>-|TRBV20-1|TRBJ2-1|-
TGCAGTGCCCCGTCCTACAATGAGCAGTTCTTC
CSAPSYNEQFF
>-|TRBV5-1|TRBJ2-7|-
TGCGCCAGCAGCCCCCGCTGGGCCGGAAGCTCCTACGAGCAGTACTTC
CASSPRWAGSSYEQYF
>-|TRBV5-4|TRBJ2-6|-
TGTGCCAGCAGCCCTGAGTCGGGGGCCAACGTCCTGACTTTC
CASSPESGANVLTF
>-|TRBV28|TRBJ2-3|-
TGTGCCAGCAGTCTCCGGGACACCTACACAGATACGCAGTATTTT
CASSLRDTYTDTQYF
>-|TRBV13|TRBJ2-7|-
TGTGCCAGCAGCCTACGGTCCTACGAGCAGTACTTC
CASSLRSYEQYF
>-|TRBV11-2|TRBJ2-2|TRBD2
TGTGCCAGCAGCTGGGGACTAGCGGGAGCCGGGGAGCTGTTTTTT
CASSWGLAGAGELFF
>-|TRBV25-1|TRBJ1-3|-
TGTGCCAGCAGTCCCCCCCCAAACTCTGGAAACACCATATATTTT
CASSPPPNSGNTIYF
>-|TRBV4-1|TRBJ1-1|-
TGCGCCAGCAGCCAACTTGGGACAGAAGCTTTCTTT
CASSQLGTEAFF
>-|TRBV11-2|TRBJ2-5|-
TGTGCCAGCAGCTTATGGGGCACCGCGTACCAAGAGACCCAGTACTTC
CASSLWGTAYQETQYF
>-|TRBV7-7|TRBJ2-1|TRBD2
TGTGCCAGCAGCTTCTACCCCAGCGGGGAATACAATGAGCAGTTCTTC
CASSFYPSGEYNEQFF
>-|TRBV6-1|TRBJ2-3|-
TGTGCCAGCAGTGAATTCCACACAGATACGCAGTATTTT
CASSEFHTDTQYF
>-|TRBV5-1|TRBJ2-2|-
TGCGCCAGCAGCTTATGGCAGAACACCGGGGAGCTGTTTTTT
CASSLWQNTGELFF
>-|TRBV6-5|TRBJ1-5|TRBD1
TGTGCCAGCAGCAGGGGGAGTCAGCCCCAGCATTTT
CASSRGSQPQHF
>few|TRBV9|TRBJ2-1|-
TGTGCCAGCAGCGTAGACGGATCCTACAATGAGCAGTTCTTC
CASSVDGSYNEQFF
>once|TRBV5-1|TRBJ2-2|TRBD2
TGCGCCAGCAGCCGACTAAGTTTAGCGGGAGTTGGAACCGGGGAGCTGTTTTTT
CASSRLSLAGVGTGELFF
>-|TRBV7-9|TRBJ2-1|-
TGTGCCAGCAGCCTAAAAGGACGGAATGAGCAGTTCTTC
CASSLKGRNEQFF
>-|TRBV6-1|TRBJ2-1|-
TGTGCCAGCAGTGAAGCCGTCTTTAGGGGCGGTGAGCAGTTCTTC
CASSEAVFRGGEQFF
>-|TRBV4-3|TRBJ2-7|TRBD2
TGCGCCAGCAGCCCAGGACTAGCGGGAACCTACGAGCAGTACTTC
CASSPGLAGTYEQYF
>-|TRBV4-3|TRBJ2-4|TRBD1
TGCGCCAGCAGCCAAGCAGACCGGGACAGAAGCATTCAGTACTTC
CASSQADRDRSIQYF
>-|TRBV4-2|TRBJ2-3|TRBD2
TGTGCCAGCAGCCAAGTTGCTAGCGGAAAGCTTACAGATACGCAGTATTTT
CASSQVASGKLTDTQYF